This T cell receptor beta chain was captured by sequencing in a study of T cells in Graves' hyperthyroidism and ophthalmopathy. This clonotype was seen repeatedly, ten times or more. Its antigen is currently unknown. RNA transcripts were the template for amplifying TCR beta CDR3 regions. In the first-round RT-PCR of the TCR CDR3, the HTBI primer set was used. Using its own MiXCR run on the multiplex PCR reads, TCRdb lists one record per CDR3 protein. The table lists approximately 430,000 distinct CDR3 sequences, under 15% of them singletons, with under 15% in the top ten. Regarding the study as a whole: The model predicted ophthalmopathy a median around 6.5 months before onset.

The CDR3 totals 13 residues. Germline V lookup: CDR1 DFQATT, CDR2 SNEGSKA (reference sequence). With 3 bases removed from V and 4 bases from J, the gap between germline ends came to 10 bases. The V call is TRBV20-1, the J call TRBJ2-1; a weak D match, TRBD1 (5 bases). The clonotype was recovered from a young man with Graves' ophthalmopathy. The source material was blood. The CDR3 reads CSASWAGYNEQFF. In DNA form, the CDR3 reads TGCAGTGCTAGTTGGGCAGGGTACAATGAGCAGTTCTTC.